The sequence of this T cell receptor (beta chain) was determined in a study of molecular identifiers for immune sequencing clone quantification. This CDR3 spans 15 amino acids. The germline V gene has CDR1 MDHEN and CDR2 SYDVKM. Trimming stripped 2 bases from V and 0 bases from J, with 7 bases between. TCRdb reprocessed the PCR reads via MiXCR and lists one record per CDR3 protein. The data show approximately 500,000 distinct CDR3 sequences, with about a fifth seen just once and about 0.78% held by the top ten. At least ten counts were recorded for this clonotype. Sequencing was carried out using naive CD8+ T cells from blood, with Jurkat cell RNA spiked in. Specified subset: FACS-sorted CD8+CD4-CCR7+CD45RA+ naive T cells. The chain combines TRBV28 with TRBJ1-4; D gene ambiguous. The receptor comes from a human donor in good health. Some libraries in this study had Jurkat cell RNA spiked in. The CDR3 here is CASSLGGTTNEKLFF. The CDR3, as DNA: TGTGCCAGCAGTTTAGGAGGGACAACTAATGAAAAACTGTTTTTT.